This is a list of T cell receptor beta chains from one sample in a study of blood T cell repertoires in COVID-19. Produced via immunoSEQ multiplex PCR; TCRdb's table is partial and in-frame only. The table has about 220,000 clones, around 89% seen once. Sequencing was done on a sample of PBMCs or T cells enriched from blood (not recorded which). The receptor source for this set is a woman under 30 in a cohort exposed to, infected with or recovered from COVID-19 (not recorded which). The CDR3 runs from the conserved cysteine through the conserved F or W. The order of the fields is V gene, clone size, J gene, D gene, CDR3 protein, CDR3 DNA. The D gene is left open where the match is weak. Expanded clones get a size class; other rows say once, few or many, or leave the size out.

>TRBV11-3|once|TRBJ1-2|TRBD1
CASSMGQQNYGYTF
TGTGCCAGCAGCATGGGACAGCAGAATTATGGCTACACCTTC
>TRBV2|NA|TRBJ2-1|NA
CASSGGRNSYNEQFF
TGTGCCAGCAGTGGGGGGCGAAATAGTTACAATGAGCAGTTCTTC
>TRBV7-8|few|TRBJ2-4|NA
CATQDTTENIQYF
TGTGCCACCCAGGACACTACCGAAAACATTCAGTACTTC
>TRBV2|NA|TRBJ1-1|TRBD1
CASSVGQGTEAFF
TGTGCCAGCAGTGTCGGACAGGGCACTGAAGCTTTCTTT
>TRBV7-9|once|TRBJ2-3|NA
CARGGADTQYF
TGTGCCAGAGGAGGCGCAGATACGCAGTATTTT
>TRBV6-5|NA|TRBJ2-1|TRBD1
CASSYSRTGGGIEQFF
TGTGCCAGCAGTTACTCGAGGACAGGGGGAGGAATTGAGCAGTTCTTC
>TRBV7-9|NA|TRBJ1-4|NA
CASSLQGEANEKLFF
TGTGCCAGCAGCTTACAAGGGGAGGCTAATGAAAAACTGTTTTTT
>TRBV7-9|NA|TRBJ2-2|NA
CASSLLSGDTGELFF
TGTGCCAGCAGCTTATTGTCAGGGGACACCGGGGAGCTGTTTTTT
>TRBV19|NA|TRBJ1-5|TRBD1
CATEGQGNQPQHF
TGTGCCACGGAGGGACAGGGGAATCAGCCCCAGCATTTT
>TRBV7-9|NA|TRBJ1-3|TRBD1
CASSSTGSSGNTIYF
TGTGCCAGCAGCTCGACAGGGTCCTCTGGAAACACCATATATTTT
>TRBV19|NA|TRBJ2-3|TRBD2
CASSSSGGTDTQYF
TGTGCCAGTAGCTCTAGCGGGGGCACAGATACGCAGTATTTT
>TRBV5-6|NA|TRBJ1-2|NA
CASSLDRSYGYTF
TGTGCCAGCAGCCTCGACAGGTCCTATGGCTACACCTTC
>TRBV24-1|NA|TRBJ2-5|TRBD1
CATSPQPGQSQETQYF
TGTGCCACCAGTCCCCAGCCGGGACAGTCACAAGAGACCCAGTACTTC
>TRBV2|NA|TRBJ2-1|TRBD2
CASSDRLAGLEDEQFF
TGTGCCAGCAGTGACAGGCTAGCGGGACTGGAGGATGAGCAGTTCTTC
>TRBV9|NA|TRBJ2-7|NA
CASMFTGSLSRTSF
TGTGCCAGCATGTTCACGGGTTCCCTTTCCCGCACCTCCTTC
>TRBV24-1|NA|TRBJ2-5|TRBD2
CATSGTSGIGETQYF
TGTGCCACCAGCGGGACTAGCGGGATCGGTGAGACCCAGTACTTC
>TRBV28|NA|TRBJ1-1|TRBD1
CASRTGGLEAFF
TGTGCCAGCCGAACAGGGGGCCTTGAAGCTTTCTTT
>TRBV7-2|few|TRBJ1-6|TRBD1
CASSTGQQNSPLHF
TGTGCCAGCAGCACGGGACAGCAAAATTCACCCCTCCACTTT
>TRBV5-1|NA|TRBJ2-1|TRBD1
CASSSGQGVVNEQFF
TGCGCCAGCAGCTCCGGACAGGGGGTAGTGAATGAGCAGTTCTTC
>TRBV19|NA|TRBJ1-4|NA
CASSSQGTNEKLFF
TGTGCCAGTAGTTCGCAGGGCACTAATGAAAAACTGTTTTTT
>TRBV3-1/TRBV3-2|NA|TRBJ2-7|NA
CASSQASYEQYF
TGTGCCAGCAGCCAAGCCAGCTACGAGCAGTACTTC
>TRBV7-6|few|TRBJ2-6|NA
CASSYASGANVLTF
TGTGCCAGCAGTTATGCGTCTGGGGCCAACGTCCTGACTTTC
>TRBV18|NA|TRBJ2-7|NA
CASSWRRTYYEQYF
TGTGCCAGCTCTTGGAGGAGAACTTACTACGAGCAGTACTTC
>TRBV19|NA|TRBJ2-1|NA
CASSIPFGDTNEQFF
TGTGCCAGTAGTATACCGTTTGGGGACACAAATGAGCAGTTCTTC